The 7 T cell receptor beta chains below were found in one sample sequenced in a study of T-cell reconstitution after alpha-beta-depleted transplantation in children. Researchers prepared the TCRbeta library using unique molecular identifiers, the study reports. TCRdb redid the calling of the PCR reads with MiXCR, one entry per CDR3 protein. Counted here are around 960,000 distinct CDR3 sequences, roughly 31% occurring once; the ten biggest clones make up over 25%. The sample in question was PBMCs, mostly from graft donor cells, obtained 360 days after TCRalphabeta/CD19-depleted stem cell transplant. These receptor sequences come from a boy in the first two years of life who had a stem cell transplant for SCID, so the T cells may come from the graft donor.

The chain recombines TRBV11-2 with TRBJ1-1; D not certain. This CDR3 spans 13 amino acids. With 0 bases removed from V and 5 bases from J, the gap between germline ends came to 7 bases. Germline CDR1 reads SGHAT; CDR2 reads FQNNGV. In DNA form, the CDR3 reads TGTGCCAGCAGCTTAGATCAGTGGACTGAAGCTTTCTTT. It is translated as CASSLDQWTEAFF.

This clonotype was detected only a few times. The chain couples TRBV7-9 to TRBJ2-4; 8 bases are shared with TRBD1. The CDR3 extends over 14 amino acids. Looked up from germline, CDR1 is SEHNR and CDR2 is FQNEAQ (reference sequence). V dropped 0 bases and J dropped 9; count of bases not matched to a gene: 4. The chain's CDR3 is CASSLAQGAPIQYF. The CDR3 bases are TGTGCCAGCAGCTTAGCTCAGGGGGCGCCCATTCAGTACTTC.

This clonotype was seen many times. The CDR3 DNA reads as TGCGCCAGCAGCCAAGTTGCCGACGTCATGGTGGACAGGGCTTACAATGAGCAGTTCTTC. The encoded protein is CASSQVADVMVDRAYNEQFF. J is TRBJ2-1 and V is TRBV4-1; 8 positions match TRBD1. Trimming cost V 1 base and J 4 bases; bases outside gene matches: 18. CDR1 and CDR2 from the germline V gene are MGHRA and YSYEKL. The CDR3 spans 20 residues.

In this sample, this clonotype turned up many times. V gene TRBV29-1 combines with J gene TRBJ1-1; 8 nucleotides match TRBD1. CDR1 and CDR2 (germline): SQVTM, ANQGSEA. V shed 6 bases, J shed 0 bases, and the junction held 6 bases outside the gene matches. The CDR3 totals 14 residues. CDR3 nucleotide sequence: TGCAGCGTCACAATCAGGGGGCTGAACACTGAAGCTTTCTTT. Translation: CSVTIRGLNTEAFF.

V is TRBV6-2 or TRBV6-3 and J is TRBJ2-1, with TRBD1 identical over 7 bases. Germline CDR1 reads MNHEY; CDR2 reads SVGEGT. There are 12 residues in the CDR3. Trimming cost V 6 bases and J 10 bases; bases outside gene matches: 6. CDR3 DNA sequence: TGTGCCAGCAGCTATGACAGGGCAGAGCAGTTCTTC. Translating gives CASSYDRAEQFF.

This clonotype was seen only a few times. The rearrangement uses TRBV5-1 and TRBJ2-3, with D unresolved. CDR1 SGHRS and CDR2 YFSETQ come from the germline V gene. CDR3 length: 15 amino acids. Trimming removed 0 bases from V and 12 bases from J, with 20 bases in between. CDR3 in amino acids: CASSLARVKTDPQYF. CDR3 nucleotide sequence: TGCGCCAGCAGCTTGGCCCGGGTCAAAACCGACCCACAGTATTTT.

This clonotype has just a few counts. The CDR3 region has the DNA TGTGCCACCAGCAGAGCAGATAAGAGTGAAGCTTTCTTT. It encodes CATSRADKSEAFF. The chain has TRBV15 and TRBJ1-1, with unresolved D. Germline V gene lookup returns CDR1 LNHNV and CDR2 YYDKDF (reference sequence). The CDR3 covers 13 residues. V lost 1 base and J 7 bases, leaving 10 bases between the germline ends. Combining the CDR3 with reference TRBV15 and TRBJ1-1 gives the whole variable domain DAMVIQNPRYQVTQFGKPVTLSCSQTLNHNVMYWYQQKSSQAPKLLFHYYDKDFNNEADTPDNFQSRRPNTSFCFLDIRSPGLGDTAMYLCATSRADKSEAFFGQGTRLTVV.